This T cell receptor (beta chain) was sequenced in a study of T cell responses to AZD1222 COVID-19 vaccine. Looking at the study overall: Timing groups of about 4 and about 12 weeks for second doses were pooled. Findings of the study overall: CD4 TCRs covered the whole spike, strongest at regions 160-218 and 743-854. When two AZD1222 doses had been given, Spike-specific TCR breadth and depth rose. In a largely white British group with more females than males, clonal diversity was possibly underestimated.

Of note for this clone: Antigen: not known.

Only in-frame clones appear in the TCRdb table, and some are missing; sequencing was by immunoSEQ multiplex PCR. The top ten hold roughly 1.7% of the sample, which has 110,000 to 150,000 clones, approximately 90% seen once. This TCR came from an adult in good health. The material sequenced was peripheral blood, taken on day 0 of AZD1222 vaccination.

The CDR3 spells CAWSMGTGGRPQHF. Here the CDR3 DNA reads TGTGCCTGGAGTATGGGGACAGGGGGACGGCCCCAGCATTTT. The chain uses TRBV30 and TRBJ1-5; 11 bases are a match to TRBD1. The CDR3 is made up of 14 amino acids. Losses at the gene ends were 2 bases for V and 9 bases for J; bases not matched to a gene: 6. CDR1 is GTSNPN, CDR2 SVGIG, per germline (reference sequence).